A selection of T cell receptor beta chains follows, all from one sample in a study of T cell changes during pregnancy in multiple sclerosis. Measured with immunoSEQ multiplex PCR; TCRdb has only the in-frame clones, and not every one. The table records roughly 84,000 clones, roughly 93% of them present only once. The sequencing here drew on peripheral blood, taken in the third trimester of pregnancy. The receptors stem from a female donor in good health, enrolled as a control in a pregnancy study. Both conserved end residues are part of each CDR3. Each record gives: D gene, clone size, V gene, J gene, CDR3 protein, CDR3 DNA. D genes are given only for firm matches. Not every row has a clone size; where given, it reads once, few, many or a size class.

d_gene: TRBD1
abundance: NA
v_gene: TRBV6-4
j_gene: TRBJ1-4
CDR3aa: CASSDSRDRVAGEKLFF
CDR3nt: TGTGCCAGCAGTGACTCGAGGGACAGGGTAGCGGGTGAAAAACTGTTTTTT

d_gene: NA
abundance: NA
v_gene: TRBV5-1
j_gene: TRBJ2-7
CDR3aa: CASSLAYTSYEQYF
CDR3nt: TGCGCCAGCAGCTTGGCCTATACGTCCTACGAGCAGTACTTC

d_gene: TRBD1
abundance: NA
v_gene: TRBV27
j_gene: TRBJ2-1
CDR3aa: CASSTGGMYEQFF
CDR3nt: TGTGCCAGCAGTACAGGGGGAATGTATGAGCAGTTCTTC

d_gene: NA
abundance: NA
v_gene: TRBV6-6
j_gene: TRBJ2-2
CDR3aa: CASSYIRGDTGELFF
CDR3nt: TGTGCCAGCAGTTACATAAGGGGCGACACCGGGGAGCTGTTTTTT

d_gene: NA
abundance: NA
v_gene: TRBV19
j_gene: TRBJ1-5
CDR3aa: CASREFWYSNQPQHF
CDR3nt: TGTGCCAGTAGAGAGTTTTGGTATAGCAATCAGCCCCAGCATTTT

d_gene: TRBD2
abundance: NA
v_gene: TRBV27
j_gene: TRBJ2-1
CDR3aa: CASRPGGRENNEQFF
CDR3nt: TGTGCCAGCAGGCCCGGCGGGAGGGAAAACAATGAGCAGTTCTTC

d_gene: TRBD2
abundance: NA
v_gene: TRBV9
j_gene: TRBJ2-3
CDR3aa: CASSVEGTSGRAADTQYF
CDR3nt: TGTGCCAGCAGCGTAGAAGGGACTAGCGGGAGGGCTGCAGATACGCAGTATTTT

d_gene: NA
abundance: NA
v_gene: TRBV28
j_gene: TRBJ1-5
CDR3aa: CASSLGGDNQPQHF
CDR3nt: TGTGCCAGCAGTTTAGGAGGGGACAATCAGCCCCAGCATTTT

d_gene: TRBD2
abundance: NA
v_gene: TRBV7-9
j_gene: TRBJ2-1
CDR3aa: CASSFGKLAGGLSDEQFF
CDR3nt: TGTGCCAGCAGCTTCGGCAAATTAGCGGGAGGGCTTAGTGATGAGCAGTTCTTC

d_gene: NA
abundance: NA
v_gene: TRBV7-2
j_gene: TRBJ2-1
CDR3aa: CASSLVRDYNEQFF
CDR3nt: TGTGCCAGCAGCTTAGTCCGGGACTACAATGAGCAGTTCTTC

d_gene: TRBD1
abundance: once
v_gene: TRBV5-4
j_gene: TRBJ1-2
CDR3aa: CASSSRDREWFGYTF
CDR3nt: TGTGCCAGCAGCTCTAGGGACAGGGAGTGGTTCGGCTACACCTTC

d_gene: TRBD1
abundance: NA
v_gene: TRBV27
j_gene: TRBJ1-3
CDR3aa: CASSRGTGTGNTIYF
CDR3nt: TGTGCCAGCAGTAGGGGGACAGGGACTGGAAACACCATATATTTT

d_gene: NA
abundance: NA
v_gene: TRBV7-8
j_gene: TRBJ1-3
CDR3aa: CASSRGHPRNTIYF
CDR3nt: TGTGCCAGCAGCCGGGGACATCCACGAAACACCATATATTTT

d_gene: NA
abundance: few
v_gene: TRBV28
j_gene: TRBJ2-5
CDR3aa: CASSFSRMTQYF
CDR3nt: TGTGCCAGCAGTTTCTCTAGAATGACCCAGTACTTC

d_gene: NA
abundance: NA
v_gene: TRBV28
j_gene: TRBJ2-7
CDR3aa: CASNAGTHPSIYF
CDR3nt: TGTGCCAGCAATGCCGGGACACATCCCTCCATATACTTC

d_gene: NA
abundance: NA
v_gene: TRBV21-1
j_gene: TRBJ2-1
CDR3aa: CASSSPEVSGRSYNEQFF
CDR3nt: TGTGCCAGCAGCTCCCCTGAGGTGAGCGGGAGGTCCTACAATGAGCAGTTCTTC

d_gene: TRBD2
abundance: NA
v_gene: TRBV28
j_gene: TRBJ2-5
CDR3aa: CASLYRTSAAETQYF
CDR3nt: TGTGCCAGTCTCTACAGGACTAGCGCGGCAGAGACCCAGTACTTC

d_gene: TRBD1
abundance: NA
v_gene: TRBV2
j_gene: TRBJ2-3
CDR3aa: CARRQGGATDTQYF
CDR3nt: TGTGCCAGAAGACAGGGTGGTGCGACAGATACGCAGTATTTT

d_gene: TRBD2
abundance: NA
v_gene: TRBV4-1
j_gene: TRBJ2-1
CDR3aa: CASSQERSGRTNYNEQFF
CDR3nt: TGCGCCAGCAGCCAAGAGAGGAGCGGGAGAACAAACTACAATGAGCAGTTCTTC

d_gene: NA
abundance: once
v_gene: TRBV5-1
j_gene: TRBJ2-1
CDR3aa: CASKSSEGSYNEQFF
CDR3nt: TGCGCCAGCAAATCTAGCGAGGGGTCCTACAATGAGCAGTTCTTC

d_gene: TRBD1
abundance: NA
v_gene: TRBV5-5
j_gene: TRBJ1-2
CDR3aa: CASSSTGGANYGYTF
CDR3nt: TGTGCCAGCAGCTCGACAGGGGGCGCAAACTATGGCTACACCTTC

d_gene: TRBD1
abundance: NA
v_gene: TRBV5-1
j_gene: TRBJ2-3
CDR3aa: CASSVITGGGTDTQYF
CDR3nt: TGCGCCAGCAGCGTAATCACAGGGGGCGGCACAGATACGCAGTATTTT

d_gene: TRBD1
abundance: NA
v_gene: TRBV5-4
j_gene: TRBJ1-2
CDR3aa: CASSAGQGTYGYTF
CDR3nt: TGTGCCAGCAGCGCCGGACAGGGGACCTATGGCTACACCTTC

d_gene: NA
abundance: once
v_gene: TRBV28
j_gene: TRBJ2-5
CDR3aa: CASSPRRAQETQYF
CDR3nt: TGTGCCAGCAGCCCCCGGCGGGCCCAAGAGACCCAGTACTTC

d_gene: TRBD1
abundance: NA
v_gene: TRBV7-2
j_gene: TRBJ2-2
CDR3aa: CASRRTGGGTGELFF
CDR3nt: TGTGCCAGCAGACGAACAGGGGGCGGCACCGGGGAGCTGTTTTTT

d_gene: TRBD1
abundance: NA
v_gene: TRBV5-1
j_gene: TRBJ1-2
CDR3aa: CASSSLGQANYGYTF
CDR3nt: TGCGCCAGCAGCTCCCTCGGACAGGCGAACTATGGCTACACCTTC

d_gene: NA
abundance: once
v_gene: TRBV2
j_gene: TRBJ2-7
CDR3aa: CASSEIRGPQYF
CDR3nt: TGTGCCAGCAGTGAAATAAGGGGCCCACAGTACTTC

d_gene: NA
abundance: once
v_gene: TRBV5-1
j_gene: TRBJ2-4
CDR3aa: CASSFEGGSIQYF
CDR3nt: TGCGCCAGCAGCTTTGAGGGGGGGAGCATTCAGTACTTC

d_gene: TRBD2
abundance: NA
v_gene: TRBV11-3
j_gene: TRBJ2-1
CDR3aa: CASSLGGTRNEQFF
CDR3nt: TGTGCCAGCAGCTTAGGAGGGACTAGGAATGAGCAGTTCTTC

d_gene: NA
abundance: NA
v_gene: TRBV29-1
j_gene: TRBJ2-1
CDR3aa: CSVHAYGGRGSTEQFF
CDR3nt: TGCAGCGTCCATGCCTACGGAGGGAGGGGGTCTACTGAGCAGTTCTTC

d_gene: NA
abundance: NA
v_gene: TRBV2
j_gene: TRBJ1-2
CDR3aa: CASSEALTRGYTF
CDR3nt: TGTGCCAGCAGTGAAGCTTTGACAAGAGGCTACACCTTC

d_gene: TRBD2
abundance: NA
v_gene: TRBV5-4
j_gene: TRBJ2-5
CDR3aa: CASSGGEGTQYF
CDR3nt: TGTGCCAGCAGTGGGGGGGAAGGGACCCAGTACTTC

d_gene: NA
abundance: NA
v_gene: TRBV6-6
j_gene: TRBJ2-7
CDR3aa: CASSYSGPTYEQYF
CDR3nt: TGTGCCAGCAGTTACAGCGGTCCTACCTACGAGCAGTACTTC

d_gene: TRBD1
abundance: NA
v_gene: TRBV28
j_gene: TRBJ2-2
CDR3aa: CAGQGFGELFF
CDR3nt: TGTGCCGGACAGGGCTTCGGGGAGCTGTTTTTT

d_gene: TRBD2
abundance: once
v_gene: TRBV7-6
j_gene: TRBJ2-2
CDR3aa: CASSSGLAGEFRVTGELFF
CDR3nt: TGTGCCAGCAGCTCGGGACTAGCGGGAGAATTTCGTGTCACCGGGGAGCTGTTTTTT

d_gene: NA
abundance: NA
v_gene: TRBV5-1
j_gene: TRBJ2-1
CDR3aa: CASSFRQYNEQFF
CDR3nt: TGCGCCAGCAGCTTCCGACAGTACAATGAGCAGTTCTTC

d_gene: NA
abundance: NA
v_gene: TRBV2
j_gene: TRBJ2-4
CDR3aa: CASREQGTGIIQYF
CDR3nt: TGTGCCAGCAGAGAACAGGGCACAGGAATCATTCAGTACTTC

d_gene: TRBD2
abundance: NA
v_gene: TRBV5-1
j_gene: TRBJ2-1
CDR3aa: CASSPSGRNYNEQFF
CDR3nt: TGCGCCAGCAGCCCTAGCGGGAGGAACTACAATGAGCAGTTCTTC

d_gene: NA
abundance: once
v_gene: TRBV2
j_gene: TRBJ2-5
CDR3aa: CASRAAQETQYF
CDR3nt: TGTGCCAGCAGGGCTGCTCAAGAGACCCAGTACTTC

d_gene: NA
abundance: NA
v_gene: TRBV15
j_gene: TRBJ1-3
CDR3aa: CATSLGGGLNTIYF
CDR3nt: TGTGCCACCAGCCTCGGCGGGGGGCTAAACACCATATATTTT

d_gene: NA
abundance: NA
v_gene: TRBV6-5
j_gene: TRBJ2-7
CDR3aa: CASRDSRAYEQYF
CDR3nt: TGTGCCAGCCGGGACTCGAGAGCCTACGAGCAGTACTTC

d_gene: TRBD1
abundance: NA
v_gene: TRBV6-6
j_gene: TRBJ1-1
CDR3aa: CASSPGTGGAGTEAFF
CDR3nt: TGTGCCAGCAGTCCTGGGACAGGGGGCGCAGGAACTGAAGCTTTCTTT

d_gene: TRBD2
abundance: NA
v_gene: TRBV19
j_gene: TRBJ2-7
CDR3aa: CASSILRLAGAGEQYF
CDR3nt: TGTGCCAGTAGTATATTAAGACTAGCGGGAGCCGGAGAGCAGTACTTC

d_gene: NA
abundance: NA
v_gene: TRBV7-2
j_gene: TRBJ2-3
CDR3aa: CASSLARGAVSILHF
CDR3nt: TGTGCCAGCAGCTTAGCCAGGGGCGCGGTTTCGATCCTGCATTTT

d_gene: NA
abundance: NA
v_gene: TRBV5-1
j_gene: TRBJ2-1
CDR3aa: CASSLAHNEQFF
CDR3nt: TGCGCCAGCAGCTTGGCCCATAATGAGCAGTTCTTC

d_gene: NA
abundance: NA
v_gene: TRBV18
j_gene: TRBJ1-1
CDR3aa: CASSDQANTEAFF
CDR3nt: TGTGCCAGCTCAGATCAGGCGAACACTGAAGCTTTCTTT

d_gene: NA
abundance: once
v_gene: TRBV5-1
j_gene: TRBJ2-5
CDR3aa: CASSLGLRQETQYF
CDR3nt: TGCGCCAGCAGCTTAGGACTGAGACAAGAGACCCAGTACTTC

d_gene: TRBD1
abundance: NA
v_gene: TRBV10-1
j_gene: TRBJ2-7
CDR3aa: CASSAEQTGPHPTMYEQYF
CDR3nt: TGCGCCAGCAGTGCGGAACAGACAGGGCCCCACCCTACTATGTACGAGCAGTACTTC

d_gene: TRBD1
abundance: NA
v_gene: TRBV28
j_gene: TRBJ2-7
CDR3aa: CASRAGGGVYEQYF
CDR3nt: TGTGCCAGCAGGGCAGGGGGCGGTGTGTACGAGCAGTACTTC

d_gene: TRBD2
abundance: NA
v_gene: TRBV19
j_gene: TRBJ2-1
CDR3aa: CASSMGGIEYNEQFF
CDR3nt: TGTGCCAGTAGTATGGGAGGGATTGAGTACAATGAGCAGTTCTTC

d_gene: TRBD2
abundance: NA
v_gene: TRBV15
j_gene: TRBJ2-1
CDR3aa: CATSRGLAAKGSYNEQFF
CDR3nt: TGTGCCACCAGCAGAGGGCTAGCGGCAAAAGGATCCTACAATGAGCAGTTCTTC

d_gene: TRBD1
abundance: NA
v_gene: TRBV5-1
j_gene: TRBJ2-3
CDR3aa: CASRQGVTDTQYF
CDR3nt: TGCGCCAGCCGACAGGGGGTCACAGATACGCAGTATTTT

d_gene: TRBD2
abundance: once
v_gene: TRBV19
j_gene: TRBJ2-6
CDR3aa: CASSLSGSFSGANVLTF
CDR3nt: TGTGCCAGTAGTCTCAGCGGGAGCTTCTCTGGGGCCAACGTCCTGACTTTC

d_gene: NA
abundance: few
v_gene: TRBV18
j_gene: TRBJ1-1
CDR3aa: CASSPKGGDTEAFF
CDR3nt: TGTGCCAGCTCACCAAAGGGGGGGGACACTGAAGCTTTCTTT

d_gene: NA
abundance: NA
v_gene: TRBV28
j_gene: TRBJ2-7
CDR3aa: CASSFILTAYEQYF
CDR3nt: TGTGCCAGCAGTTTCATCCTGACAGCCTACGAGCAGTACTTC

d_gene: NA
abundance: NA
v_gene: TRBV19
j_gene: TRBJ1-2
CDR3aa: CASRSGLNHGYTF
CDR3nt: TGTGCCAGTAGATCGGGTTTAAACCATGGCTACACCTTC

d_gene: TRBD1
abundance: NA
v_gene: TRBV4-1
j_gene: TRBJ1-5
CDR3aa: CASSQGTRQGSNQPQHF
CDR3nt: TGCGCCAGCAGCCAAGGGACTCGACAGGGGAGCAATCAGCCCCAGCATTTT